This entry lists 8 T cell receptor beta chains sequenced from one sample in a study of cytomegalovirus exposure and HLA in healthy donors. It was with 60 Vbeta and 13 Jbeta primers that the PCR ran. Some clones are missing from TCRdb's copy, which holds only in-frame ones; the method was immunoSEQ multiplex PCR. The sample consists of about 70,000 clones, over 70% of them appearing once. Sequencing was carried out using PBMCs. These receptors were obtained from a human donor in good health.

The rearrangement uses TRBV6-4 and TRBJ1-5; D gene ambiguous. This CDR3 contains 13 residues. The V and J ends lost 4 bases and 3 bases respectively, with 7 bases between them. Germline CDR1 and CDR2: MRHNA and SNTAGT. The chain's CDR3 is CASSVQYNQPQHF. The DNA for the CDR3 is TGTGCCAGCAGTGTGCAGTACAATCAGCCCCAGCATTTT.

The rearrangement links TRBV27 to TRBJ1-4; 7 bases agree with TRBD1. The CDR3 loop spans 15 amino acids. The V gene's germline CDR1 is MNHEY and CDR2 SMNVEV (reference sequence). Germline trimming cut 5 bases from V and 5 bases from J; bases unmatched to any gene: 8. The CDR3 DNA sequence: TGTGCCAGCAGTGTAGGGACAGAAGTAAATGAAAAACTGTTTTTT. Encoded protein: CASSVGTEVNEKLFF.

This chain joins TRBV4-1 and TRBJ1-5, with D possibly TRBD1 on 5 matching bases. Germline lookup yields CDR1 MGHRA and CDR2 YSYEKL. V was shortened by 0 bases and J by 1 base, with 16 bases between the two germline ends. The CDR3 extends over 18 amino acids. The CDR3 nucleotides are TGCGCCAGCAGCCAAGATGGTCCCGGGGGTGGAAGCAATCAGCCCCAGCATTTT. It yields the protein CASSQDGPGGGSNQPQHF.

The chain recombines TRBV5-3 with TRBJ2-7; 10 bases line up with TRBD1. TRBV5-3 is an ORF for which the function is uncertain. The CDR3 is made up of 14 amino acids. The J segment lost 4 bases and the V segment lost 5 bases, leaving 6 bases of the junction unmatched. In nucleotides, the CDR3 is TGTGCCAGAAGTCCTGGGGACAGGGGATACGAGCAGTACTTC. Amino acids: CARSPGDRGYEQYF.

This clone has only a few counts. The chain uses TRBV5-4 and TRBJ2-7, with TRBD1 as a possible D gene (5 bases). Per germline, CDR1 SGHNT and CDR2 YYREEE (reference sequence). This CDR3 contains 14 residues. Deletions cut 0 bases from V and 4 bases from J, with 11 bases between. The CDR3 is CASSLGRVPYEQYF. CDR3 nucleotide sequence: TGTGCCAGCAGCTTGGGCAGGGTTCCATACGAGCAGTACTTC.

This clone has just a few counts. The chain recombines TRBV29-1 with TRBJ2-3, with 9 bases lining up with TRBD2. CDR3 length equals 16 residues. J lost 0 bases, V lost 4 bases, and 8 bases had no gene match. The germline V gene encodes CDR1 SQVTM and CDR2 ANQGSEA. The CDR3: CSVVLAGVSSTDTQYF. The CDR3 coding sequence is TGCAGCGTTGTTTTAGCGGGAGTATCTAGCACAGATACGCAGTATTTT.

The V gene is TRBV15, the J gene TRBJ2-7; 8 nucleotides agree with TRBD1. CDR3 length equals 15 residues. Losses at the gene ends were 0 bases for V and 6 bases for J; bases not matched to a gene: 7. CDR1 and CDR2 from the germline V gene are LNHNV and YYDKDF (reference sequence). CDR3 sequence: CATSRDKTGAFEQYF. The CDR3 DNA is TGTGCCACCAGCAGAGACAAGACAGGGGCATTCGAGCAGTACTTC.

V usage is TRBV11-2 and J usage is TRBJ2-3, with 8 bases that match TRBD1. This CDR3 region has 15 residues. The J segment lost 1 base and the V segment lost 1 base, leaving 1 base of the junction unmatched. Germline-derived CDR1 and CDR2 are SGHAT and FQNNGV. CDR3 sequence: CASSLGGQGTDTQYF. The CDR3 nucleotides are TGTGCCAGCAGCTTAGGGGGACAGGGCACAGATACGCAGTATTTT.